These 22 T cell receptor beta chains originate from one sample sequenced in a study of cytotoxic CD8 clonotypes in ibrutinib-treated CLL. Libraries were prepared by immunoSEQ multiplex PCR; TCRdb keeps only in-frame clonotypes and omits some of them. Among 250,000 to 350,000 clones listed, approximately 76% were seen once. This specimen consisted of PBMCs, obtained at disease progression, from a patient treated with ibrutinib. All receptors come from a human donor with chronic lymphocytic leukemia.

The CDR3 here is CASSHNPGQAVREQFF. DNA for the CDR3: TGCGCCAGCAGCCATAACCCAGGACAGGCCGTAAGGGAGCAGTTCTTC. The genes are TRBV10-2 and TRBJ2-1; 7 nucleotides agree with TRBD1. Germline V gives CDR1 WSHSY, CDR2 SAAADI. The junction had 18 bases not matched to a gene; V was cut back by 6 bases and J by 10 bases. This CDR3 is built from 16 residues.

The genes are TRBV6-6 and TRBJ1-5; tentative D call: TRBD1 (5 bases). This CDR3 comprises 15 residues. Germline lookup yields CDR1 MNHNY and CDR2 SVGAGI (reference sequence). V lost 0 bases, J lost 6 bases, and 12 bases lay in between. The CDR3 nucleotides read TGTGCCAGCAGTTACTCGAACGGGCAGGGTCAGCCCCAGCATTTT. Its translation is CASSYSNGQGQPQHF.

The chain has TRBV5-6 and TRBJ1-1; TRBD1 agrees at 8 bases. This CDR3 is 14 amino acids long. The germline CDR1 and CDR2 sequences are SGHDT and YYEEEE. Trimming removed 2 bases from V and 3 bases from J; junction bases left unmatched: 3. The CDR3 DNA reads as TGTGCCAGCAGCTTCCAGGGGGCGGACACTGAAGCTTTCTTT. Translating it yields CASSFQGADTEAFF.

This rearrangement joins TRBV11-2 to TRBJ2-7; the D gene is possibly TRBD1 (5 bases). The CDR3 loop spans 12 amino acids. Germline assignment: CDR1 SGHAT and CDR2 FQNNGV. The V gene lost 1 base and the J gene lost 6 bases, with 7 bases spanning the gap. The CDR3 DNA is TGTGCCAGCAGCTTAGGGGGCTCCGAGCAGTACTTC. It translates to CASSLGGSEQYF.

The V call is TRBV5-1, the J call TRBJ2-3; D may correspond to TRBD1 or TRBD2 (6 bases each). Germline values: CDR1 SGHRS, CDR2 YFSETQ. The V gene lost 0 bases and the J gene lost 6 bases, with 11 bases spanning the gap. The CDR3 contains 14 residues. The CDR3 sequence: CASSLVRGGDTQYF. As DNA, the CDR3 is TGCGCCAGCAGCTTGGTCAGGGGAGGCGATACGCAGTATTTT. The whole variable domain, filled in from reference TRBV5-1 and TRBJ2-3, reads KAGVTQTPRYLIKTRGQQVTLSCSPISGHRSVSWYQQTPGQGLQFLFEYFSETQRNKGNFPGRFSGRQFSNSRSEMNVSTLELGDSALYLCASSLVRGGDTQYFGPGTRLTVL.

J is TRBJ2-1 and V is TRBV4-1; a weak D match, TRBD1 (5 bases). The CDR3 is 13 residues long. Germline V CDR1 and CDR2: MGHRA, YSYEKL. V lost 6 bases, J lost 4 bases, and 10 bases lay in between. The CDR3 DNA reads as TGCGCCAGCAGTCCACAGGCTTACAATGAGCAGTTCTTC. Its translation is CASSPQAYNEQFF.

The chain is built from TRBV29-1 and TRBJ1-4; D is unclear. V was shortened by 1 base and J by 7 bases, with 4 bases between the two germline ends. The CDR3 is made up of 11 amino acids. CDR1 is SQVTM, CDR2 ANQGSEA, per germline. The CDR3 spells CSVEALEKLFF. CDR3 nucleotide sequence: TGCAGCGTTGAAGCACTTGAAAAACTGTTTTTT.

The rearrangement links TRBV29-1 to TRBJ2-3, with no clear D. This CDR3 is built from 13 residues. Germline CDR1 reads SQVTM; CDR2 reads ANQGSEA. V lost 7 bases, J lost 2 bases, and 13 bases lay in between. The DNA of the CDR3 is TGCAGCGCTCGGGCCGGAACCACAGATACGCAGTATTTT. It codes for CSARAGTTDTQYF.

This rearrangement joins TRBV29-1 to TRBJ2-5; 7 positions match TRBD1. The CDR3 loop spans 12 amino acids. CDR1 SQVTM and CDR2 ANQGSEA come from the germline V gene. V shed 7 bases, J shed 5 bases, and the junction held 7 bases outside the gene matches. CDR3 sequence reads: CSARGDSETQYF. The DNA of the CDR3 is TGCAGCGCCCGAGGGGACAGCGAGACCCAGTACTTC. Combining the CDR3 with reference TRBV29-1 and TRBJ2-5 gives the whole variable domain SAVISQKPSRDICQRGTSLTIQCQVDSQVTMMFWYRQQPGQSLTLIATANQGSEATYESGFVIDKFPISRPNLTFSTLTVSNMSPEDSSIYLCSARGDSETQYFGPGTRLLVL.

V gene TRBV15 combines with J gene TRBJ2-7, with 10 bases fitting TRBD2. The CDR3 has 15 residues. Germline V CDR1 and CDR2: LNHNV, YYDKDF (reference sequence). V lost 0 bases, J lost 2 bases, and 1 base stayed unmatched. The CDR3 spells CATSRDTSGAYEQYF. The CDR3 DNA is TGTGCCACCAGCAGAGATACTAGCGGGGCCTACGAGCAGTACTTC.

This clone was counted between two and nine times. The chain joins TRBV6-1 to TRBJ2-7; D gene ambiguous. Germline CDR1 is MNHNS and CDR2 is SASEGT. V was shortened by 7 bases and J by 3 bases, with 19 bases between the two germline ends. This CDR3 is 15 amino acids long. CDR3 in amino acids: CASILTANAFYEQYF. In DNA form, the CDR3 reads TGTGCCAGCATACTCACAGCGAACGCTTTCTACGAGCAGTACTTC.

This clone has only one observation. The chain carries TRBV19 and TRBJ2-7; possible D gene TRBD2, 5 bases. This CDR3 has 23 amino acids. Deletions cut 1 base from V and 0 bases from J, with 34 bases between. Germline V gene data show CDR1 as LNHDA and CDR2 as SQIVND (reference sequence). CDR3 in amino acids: CASSIVGKLSVPRRMPFSYEQYF. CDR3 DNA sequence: TGTGCCAGTAGTATAGTCGGGAAACTCTCGGTACCACGGCGCATGCCATTCTCCTACGAGCAGTACTTC.

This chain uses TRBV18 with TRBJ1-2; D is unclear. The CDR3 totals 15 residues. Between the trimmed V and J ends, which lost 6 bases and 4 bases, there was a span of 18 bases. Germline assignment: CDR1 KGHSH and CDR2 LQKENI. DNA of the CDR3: TGTGCCAGCTCGCCCCACCCCTGGGGAATCTATGGCTACACCTTC. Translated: CASSPHPWGIYGYTF.

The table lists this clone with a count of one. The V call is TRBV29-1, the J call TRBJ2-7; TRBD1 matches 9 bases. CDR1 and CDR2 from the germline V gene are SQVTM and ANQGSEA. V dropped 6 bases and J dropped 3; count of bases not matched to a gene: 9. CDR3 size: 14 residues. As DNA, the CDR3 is TGCAGCGTGGCGGGACAGGGCGTCCTCTACGAGCAGTACTTC. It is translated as CSVAGQGVLYEQYF.

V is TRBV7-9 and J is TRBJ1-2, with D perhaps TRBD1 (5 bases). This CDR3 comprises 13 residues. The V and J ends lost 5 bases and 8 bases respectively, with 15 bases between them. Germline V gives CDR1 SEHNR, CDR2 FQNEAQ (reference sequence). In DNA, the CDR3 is TGTGCCAGCAGCCCCCAGGGATTGACGGGCTACACCTTC. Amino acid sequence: CASSPQGLTGYTF. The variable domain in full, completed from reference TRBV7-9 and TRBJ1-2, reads DTGVSQNPRHKITKRGQNVTFRCDPISEHNRLYWYRQTLGQGPEFLTYFQNEAQLEKSRLLSDRFSAERPKGSFSTLEIQRTEQGDSAMYLCASSPQGLTGYTFGSGTRLTVV.

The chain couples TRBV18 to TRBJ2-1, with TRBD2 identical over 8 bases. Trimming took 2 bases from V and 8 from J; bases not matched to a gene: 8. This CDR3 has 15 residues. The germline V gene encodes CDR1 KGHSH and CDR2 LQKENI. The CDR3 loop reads CASSPYGGAIDEQFF. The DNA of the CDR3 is TGTGCCAGCTCACCATACGGGGGGGCGATCGATGAGCAGTTCTTC.

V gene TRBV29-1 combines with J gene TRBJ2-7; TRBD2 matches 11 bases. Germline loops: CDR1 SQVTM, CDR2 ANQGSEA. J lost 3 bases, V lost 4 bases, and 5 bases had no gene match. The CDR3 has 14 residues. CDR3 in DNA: TGCAGCGTTGTGGGACTAGCGGATAACTACGAGCAGTACTTC. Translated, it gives CSVVGLADNYEQYF.

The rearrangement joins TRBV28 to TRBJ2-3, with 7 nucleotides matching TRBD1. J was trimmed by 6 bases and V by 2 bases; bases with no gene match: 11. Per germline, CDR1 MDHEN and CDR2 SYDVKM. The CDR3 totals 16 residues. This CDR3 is CASSLRARQGSDTQYF. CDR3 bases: TGTGCCAGCAGTTTAAGGGCGCGACAGGGATCGGATACGCAGTATTTT. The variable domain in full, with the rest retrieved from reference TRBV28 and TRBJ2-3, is DVKVTQSSRYLVKRTGEKVFLECVQDMDHENMFWYRQDPGLGLRLIYFSYDVKMKEKGDIPEGYSVSREKKERFSLILESASTNQTSMYLCASSLRARQGSDTQYFGPGTRLTVL.

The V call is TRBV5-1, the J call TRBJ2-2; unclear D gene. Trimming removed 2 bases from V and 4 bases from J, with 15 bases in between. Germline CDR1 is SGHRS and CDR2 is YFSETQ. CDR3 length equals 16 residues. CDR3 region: CASSLTPSRTTGELFF. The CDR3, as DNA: TGCGCCAGCAGCTTAACGCCTAGTAGGACCACCGGGGAGCTGTTTTTT.

This chain's CDR3 is CASHRESASYEQYF. CDR3 in DNA: TGCGCCAGCCACAGGGAATCCGCGTCCTACGAGCAGTACTTC. V is TRBV5-1 and J is TRBJ2-7, with D possibly TRBD1 on 6 matching bases. CDR1 is SGHRS, CDR2 YFSETQ, per germline. V was cut by 7 bases and J by 1 base, with 15 bases left in between. The CDR3 has 14 residues.

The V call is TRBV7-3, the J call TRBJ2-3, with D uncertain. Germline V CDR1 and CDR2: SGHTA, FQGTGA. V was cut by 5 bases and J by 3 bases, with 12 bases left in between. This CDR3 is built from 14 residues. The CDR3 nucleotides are TGTGCCAGCAGCCCCTTGAGAGGTACAGATACGCAGTATTTT. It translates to CASSPLRGTDTQYF.

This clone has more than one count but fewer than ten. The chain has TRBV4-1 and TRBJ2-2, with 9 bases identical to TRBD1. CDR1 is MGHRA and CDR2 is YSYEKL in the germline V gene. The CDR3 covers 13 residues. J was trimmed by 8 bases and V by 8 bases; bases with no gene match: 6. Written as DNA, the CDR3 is TGCGCCAGCCGGGGACAGGGAACGGGGGAGCTGTTTTTT. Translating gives CASRGQGTGELFF.